Listed below are T cell receptor beta chains from one sample, sequenced in a study of shared clonotypes between healthy human individuals. Using immunoSEQ multiplex PCR, the repertoire was profiled, and TCRdb retains in-frame clones only, with some absent. The sample holds approximately 600,000 clones; around 96% are singletons and the top ten take over 0.095%. Sequencing was done on a sample of naive CD8+ T cells sorted from blood. These receptors were collected from a woman aged 25 to 39 in good health. Each CDR3 is given with its conserved first and last residue. The D gene is left open where the match is weak. The listing skips clone size in some rows; elsewhere it reads once, few, many or a size class.

j_gene,d_gene,abundance,v_gene,CDR3aa,CDR3nt
TRBJ2-1,-,once,TRBV4-1,CASSQGGGGLNEQFF,TGCGCCAGCAGCCAAGGGGGAGGCGGCCTGAATGAGCAGTTCTTC
TRBJ2-2,TRBD2,-,TRBV28,CASSLISSGSLTGELFF,TGTGCCAGCAGTTTAATTTCGAGCGGGAGCCTGACCGGGGAGCTGTTTTTT
TRBJ2-7,-,-,TRBV11-2,CASSVYYEQYF,TGTGCCAGCAGCGTGTACTACGAGCAGTACTTC
TRBJ2-3,-,-,TRBV7-6,CASSPLTSPDTQYF,TGTGCCAGCAGCCCTCTGACTAGTCCAGATACGCAGTATTTT
TRBJ1-2,-,-,TRBV7-8,CASSRGGSGDVYGYTF,TGTGCCAGCAGCAGAGGCGGTTCGGGGGACGTTTATGGCTACACCTTC
TRBJ2-7,TRBD2,-,TRBV4-1,CASSPLRLAGYEQYF,TGCGCCAGCAGCCCTCTGCGACTAGCGGGATACGAGCAGTACTTC
TRBJ2-2,-,-,TRBV6-5,CASSYSPRNTGELFF,TGTGCCAGCAGTTACTCGCCTAGGAACACCGGGGAGCTGTTTTTT
TRBJ2-3,-,-,TRBV11-2,CASSPPRGGTDTQYF,TGTGCCAGCAGCCCCCCTCGGGGCGGCACAGATACGCAGTATTTT
TRBJ1-2,-,-,TRBV5-6,CASSFPLGGPFNYGYTF,TGTGCCAGCAGCTTTCCCCTGGGGGGGCCCTTTAACTATGGCTACACCTTC
TRBJ2-1,-,-,TRBV9,CASSVAWGVSNEQFF,TGTGCCAGCAGCGTAGCCTGGGGAGTTAGTAATGAGCAGTTCTTC
TRBJ2-7,TRBD1,-,TRBV29-1,CSVVPGTGSYEQYF,TGCAGCGTTGTCCCCGGGACAGGATCCTACGAGCAGTACTTC
TRBJ2-7,-,-,TRBV5-4,CASSKTSLGEQYF,TGTGCCAGCAGTAAGACTAGTTTGGGCGAGCAGTACTTC
TRBJ2-5,-,-,TRBV5-4,CASSLELQETQYF,TGTGCCAGCAGCTTGGAACTGCAAGAGACCCAGTACTTC
TRBJ2-7,-,once,TRBV4-2,CASSPWDGNYEQYF,TGTGCCAGCAGCCCTTGGGACGGAAACTACGAGCAGTACTTC
TRBJ2-1,-,-,TRBV2,CASRPGTFNEQFF,TGTGCCAGCAGGCCCGGGACATTCAATGAGCAGTTCTTC
TRBJ2-1,TRBD2,-,TRBV4-1,CASSQLLAGELGEQFF,TGCGCCAGCAGCCAACTACTAGCGGGAGAACTGGGGGAGCAGTTCTTC
TRBJ2-3,-,-,TRBV19,CASTSGADTQYF,TGTGCCAGTACCAGTGGCGCGGATACGCAGTATTTT
TRBJ2-2,-,-,TRBV7-6,CASSSGWEGELFF,TGTGCCAGCAGCTCCGGTTGGGAGGGGGAGCTGTTTTTT
TRBJ2-7,-,-,TRBV27,CASRSWAWEQYF,TGTGCCAGCAGATCGTGGGCGTGGGAGCAGTACTTC
TRBJ1-2,TRBD1,-,TRBV4-1,CASSQNTGQGHGYTF,TGCGCCAGCAGCCAAAACACGGGACAGGGGCATGGCTACACCTTC
TRBJ2-2,-,-,TRBV7-9,CASTMGGNTGELFF,TGTGCCAGCACCATGGGGGGAAACACCGGGGAGCTGTTTTTT
TRBJ2-6,TRBD1,-,TRBV7-6,CASSSWTGEANVLTF,TGTGCCAGCAGCTCTTGGACAGGGGAGGCCAACGTCCTGACTTTC
TRBJ2-5,-,-,TRBV6-5,CASSYSMGIGETQYF,TGTGCCAGCAGTTACTCGATGGGGATTGGGGAGACCCAGTACTTC
TRBJ1-1,-,-,TRBV5-4,CASRHGTEAFF,TGTGCCAGCAGACACGGGACTGAAGCTTTCTTT
TRBJ1-4,TRBD1,once,TRBV6-5,CASPRGLVNEKLFF,TGTGCCAGCCCCAGGGGGCTAGTTAATGAAAAACTGTTTTTT
TRBJ1-5,-,-,TRBV5-8,CASSLPGSGAGQPQHF,TGTGCCAGCAGCTTACCGGGCTCCGGGGCGGGTCAGCCCCAGCATTTT
TRBJ1-5,TRBD1,-,TRBV2,CASSELGGQGHQPQHF,TGTGCCAGCAGTGAATTGGGGGGACAGGGGCATCAGCCCCAGCATTTT
TRBJ2-7,-,-,TRBV5-1,CASSLGRGWSYEQYF,TGCGCCAGCAGCTTGGGGAGGGGCTGGTCCTACGAGCAGTACTTC
TRBJ2-5,-,-,TRBV7-9,CASKPEGSSQETQYF,TGTGCCAGCAAACCAGAGGGCAGCTCCCAAGAGACCCAGTACTTC
TRBJ1-4,-,-,TRBV4-1,CASSLLVTNEKLFF,TGCGCCAGCAGCCTCCTCGTAACTAATGAAAAACTGTTTTTT
TRBJ2-7,TRBD2,-,TRBV10-1,CASSPSGTSYEQYF,TGCGCCAGCAGCCCTAGCGGCACTTCCTACGAGCAGTACTTC
TRBJ2-7,-,-,TRBV28,CASSPAGGGYEQYF,TGTGCCAGCAGTCCCGCAGGGGGGGGCTACGAGCAGTACTTC
TRBJ2-7,-,-,TRBV28,CASSPDGDYEQYF,TGTGCCAGCAGTCCGGACGGAGACTACGAGCAGTACTTC
TRBJ1-2,TRBD1,few,TRBV7-9,CASNRDSYGYTF,TGTGCCAGCAACCGGGACAGCTATGGCTACACCTTC
TRBJ1-5,-,-,TRBV15,CATSRDHVRAWDQPQHF,TGTGCCACCAGCAGAGATCATGTCAGGGCCTGGGATCAGCCCCAGCATTTT
TRBJ2-7,-,-,TRBV28,CASRGMEAYEQYF,TGTGCCAGCAGGGGCATGGAAGCTTACGAGCAGTACTTC
TRBJ2-7,-,-,TRBV14,CASSIDPKSYEQYF,TGTGCCAGCAGCATAGACCCCAAATCCTACGAGCAGTACTTC
TRBJ2-7,-,once,TRBV20-1,CSGDATYEQYF,TGCAGTGGGGACGCCACCTACGAGCAGTACTTC
TRBJ2-3,TRBD2,-,TRBV29-1,CSVELEGGLTDTQYF,TGCAGCGTTGAATTGGAGGGAGGGCTGACAGATACGCAGTATTTT
TRBJ1-2,-,-,TRBV2,CASSEGRNYGYTF,TGTGCCAGCAGCGAAGGGAGAAACTATGGCTACACCTTC
TRBJ2-1,-,-,TRBV2,CASSEAATPSYNEQFF,TGTGCCAGCAGTGAGGCGGCTACCCCAAGCTACAATGAGCAGTTCTTC
TRBJ2-3,-,-,TRBV6-6,CASNNYSPTTDTQYF,TGTGCCAGCAACAACTACTCTCCCACCACAGATACGCAGTATTTT
TRBJ2-7,-,-,TRBV5-6,CASSAGQFEQYF,TGTGCCAGCAGCGCAGGACAGTTCGAGCAGTACTTC
TRBJ1-2,-,-,TRBV27,CASSLSALDPYGYTF,TGTGCCAGCAGTTTATCCGCTCTAGACCCCTATGGCTACACCTTC
TRBJ2-1,TRBD2,-,TRBV9,CASSADGTSGSFEQFF,TGTGCCAGCAGCGCGGATGGGACTAGCGGGAGCTTTGAGCAGTTCTTC
TRBJ1-1,TRBD1,-,TRBV7-9,CASSLGYGATGGYTEAFF,TGTGCCAGCAGCTTAGGCTATGGGGCGACAGGGGGCTACACTGAAGCTTTCTTT
TRBJ2-7,TRBD1,-,TRBV28,CASCPTGGSYEQYF,TGTGCCAGCTGCCCGACAGGGGGCTCCTACGAGCAGTACTTC
TRBJ2-1,-,-,TRBV29-1,CSVEPDSRRTYNEQFF,TGCAGCGTTGAGCCCGACAGTCGGAGAACCTACAATGAGCAGTTCTTC
TRBJ2-5,-,-,TRBV5-4,CASSRNLGSGETQYF,TGTGCCAGCAGCCGTAATTTAGGGAGTGGAGAGACCCAGTACTTC
TRBJ2-1,-,-,TRBV27,CASSTGYNEQFF,TGTGCCAGCAGTACAGGTTACAATGAGCAGTTCTTC
TRBJ1-5,-,-,TRBV7-2,CASSLVFQGRGQPQHF,TGTGCCAGCAGCTTAGTTTTCCAGGGCCGGGGGCAGCCCCAGCATTTT
TRBJ2-7,-,-,TRBV5-4,CASSFGSPNEQYF,TGTGCCAGCAGCTTTGGGAGTCCCAACGAGCAGTACTTC
TRBJ1-1,-,-,TRBV5-4,CASSPEGRYTEAFF,TGTGCCAGCAGCCCGGAGGGACGGTACACTGAAGCTTTCTTT
TRBJ2-1,-,once,TRBV7-9,CASSWATGSYNEQFF,TGTGCCAGCAGCTGGGCCACGGGTTCCTACAATGAGCAGTTCTTC
TRBJ2-7,-,-,TRBV28,CASSWGFAYEQYF,TGTGCCAGCAGCTGGGGATTTGCCTACGAGCAGTACTTC
TRBJ2-7,-,-,TRBV28,CASSLWEGLQGYEQYF,TGTGCCAGCAGTTTATGGGAAGGCTTACAGGGCTACGAGCAGTACTTC
TRBJ2-7,-,-,TRBV5-1,CASSLDGVSDDEQYF,TGCGCCAGCAGCTTGGATGGGGTCTCCGACGACGAGCAGTACTTC
TRBJ2-5,-,-,TRBV11-2,CASSPGETQYF,TGTGCCAGCAGCCCAGGAGAGACCCAGTACTTC
TRBJ2-2,TRBD2,-,TRBV2,CASTGGLAGVQTGELFF,TGTGCCAGCACTGGGGGACTAGCGGGAGTACAAACCGGGGAGCTGTTTTTT